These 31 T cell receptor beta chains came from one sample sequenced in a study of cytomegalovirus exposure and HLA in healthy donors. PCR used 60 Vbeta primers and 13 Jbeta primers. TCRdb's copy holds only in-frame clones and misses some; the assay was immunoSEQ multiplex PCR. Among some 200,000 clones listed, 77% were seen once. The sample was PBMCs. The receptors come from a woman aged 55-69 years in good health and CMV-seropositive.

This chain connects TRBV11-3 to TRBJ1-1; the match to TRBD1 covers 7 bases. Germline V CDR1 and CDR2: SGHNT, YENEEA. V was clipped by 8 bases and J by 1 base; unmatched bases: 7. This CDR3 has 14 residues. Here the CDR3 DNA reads TGTGCCAGCTCCATCGACAGGGAGAACACTGAAGCTTTCTTT. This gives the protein CASSIDRENTEAFF.

The CDR3 DNA is TGTGCCAGCAGCCAAGATGGAGCCGGGAAGCCGTACTTC. Its protein product is CASSQDGAGKPYF. This chain joins TRBV14 and TRBJ2-7; D is possibly TRBD2 (5 bases). Deletions cut 0 bases from V and 12 bases from J, with 15 bases between. Germline V gives CDR1 SGHDN, CDR2 FVKESK. CDR3 length: 13 residues.

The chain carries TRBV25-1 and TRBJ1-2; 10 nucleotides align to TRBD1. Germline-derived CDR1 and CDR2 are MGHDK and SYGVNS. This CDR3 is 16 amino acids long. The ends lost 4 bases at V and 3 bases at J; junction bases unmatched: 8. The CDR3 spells CASSATSGQGHYGYTF. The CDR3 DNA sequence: TGTGCCAGCAGTGCTACATCGGGACAGGGGCACTATGGCTACACCTTC.

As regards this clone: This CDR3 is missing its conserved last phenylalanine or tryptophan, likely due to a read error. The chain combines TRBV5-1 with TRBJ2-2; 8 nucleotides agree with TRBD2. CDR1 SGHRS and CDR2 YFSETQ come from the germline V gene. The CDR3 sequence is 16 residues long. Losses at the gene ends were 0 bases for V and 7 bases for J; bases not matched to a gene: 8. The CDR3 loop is CASSLGRGGLSGELFV. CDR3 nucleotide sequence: TGCGCCAGCAGCTTGGGCCGGGGGGGCCTGAGCGGGGAGCTGTTTGTT.

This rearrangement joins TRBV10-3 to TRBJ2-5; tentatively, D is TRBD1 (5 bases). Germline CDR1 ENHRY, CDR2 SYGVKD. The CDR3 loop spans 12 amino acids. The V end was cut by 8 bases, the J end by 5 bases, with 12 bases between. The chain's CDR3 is CAIGQGIETQYF. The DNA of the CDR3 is TGTGCCATCGGTCAGGGTATCGAGACCCAGTACTTC.

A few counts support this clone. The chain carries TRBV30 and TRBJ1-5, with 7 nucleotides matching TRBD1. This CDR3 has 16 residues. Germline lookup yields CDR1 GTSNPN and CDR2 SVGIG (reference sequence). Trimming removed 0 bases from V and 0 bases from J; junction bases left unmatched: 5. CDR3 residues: CAWSVGGSYSNQPQHF. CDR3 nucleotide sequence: TGTGCCTGGAGTGTAGGGGGCTCATATAGCAATCAGCCCCAGCATTTT.

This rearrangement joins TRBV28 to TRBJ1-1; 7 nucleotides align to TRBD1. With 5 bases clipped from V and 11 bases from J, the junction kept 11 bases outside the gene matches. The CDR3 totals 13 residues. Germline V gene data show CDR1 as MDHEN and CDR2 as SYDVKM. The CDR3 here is CASSVGTAATAFF. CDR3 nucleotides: TGTGCCAGCAGTGTCGGGACAGCCGCGACCGCTTTCTTT.

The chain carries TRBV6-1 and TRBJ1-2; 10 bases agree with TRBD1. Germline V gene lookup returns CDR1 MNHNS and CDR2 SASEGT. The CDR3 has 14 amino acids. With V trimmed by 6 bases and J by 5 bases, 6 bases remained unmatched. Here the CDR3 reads CASRETGGAYGYTF. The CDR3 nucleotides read TGTGCCAGCAGAGAGACAGGGGGCGCTTATGGCTACACCTTC.

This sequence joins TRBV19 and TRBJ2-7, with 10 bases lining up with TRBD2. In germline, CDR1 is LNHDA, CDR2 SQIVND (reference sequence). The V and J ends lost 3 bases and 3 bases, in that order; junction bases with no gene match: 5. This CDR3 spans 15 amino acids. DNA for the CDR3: TGTGCCAGTAGTATTGGGCTAGCGGGAGTCTACGAGCAGTACTTC. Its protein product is CASSIGLAGVYEQYF.

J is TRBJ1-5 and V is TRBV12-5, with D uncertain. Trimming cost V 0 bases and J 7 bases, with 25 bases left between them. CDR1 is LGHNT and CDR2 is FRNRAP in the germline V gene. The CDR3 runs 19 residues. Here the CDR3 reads CASGLVTNFRLDKKQPQHF. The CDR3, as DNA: TGTGCTAGTGGTTTGGTAACCAACTTCAGGCTCGATAAGAAGCAGCCCCAGCATTTT.

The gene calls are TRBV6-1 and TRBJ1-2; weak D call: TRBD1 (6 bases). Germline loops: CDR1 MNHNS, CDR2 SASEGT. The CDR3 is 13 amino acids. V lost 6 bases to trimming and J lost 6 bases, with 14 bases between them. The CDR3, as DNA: TGTGCCAGCAGCGGGGGGAGGGGGGATGGCTACACCTTC. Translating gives CASSGGRGDGYTF.

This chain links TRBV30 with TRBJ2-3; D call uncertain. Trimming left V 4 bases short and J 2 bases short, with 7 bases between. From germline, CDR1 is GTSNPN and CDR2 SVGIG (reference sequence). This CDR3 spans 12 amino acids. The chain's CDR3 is CAWTSFTDTQYF. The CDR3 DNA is TGTGCCTGGACTAGTTTCACAGATACGCAGTATTTT.

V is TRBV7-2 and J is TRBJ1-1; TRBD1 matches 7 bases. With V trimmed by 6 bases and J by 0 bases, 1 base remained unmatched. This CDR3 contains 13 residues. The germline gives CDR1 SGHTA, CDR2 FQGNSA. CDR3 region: CASSTGVNTEAFF. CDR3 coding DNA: TGTGCCAGCAGTACAGGGGTGAACACTGAAGCTTTCTTT.

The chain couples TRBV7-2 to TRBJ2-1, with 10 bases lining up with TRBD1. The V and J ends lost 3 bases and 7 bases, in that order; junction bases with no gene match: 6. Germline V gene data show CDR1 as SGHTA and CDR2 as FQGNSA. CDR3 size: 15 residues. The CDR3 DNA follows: TGTGCCAGCAGCTTCGACAGGGGGCGTGAAAATGAGCAGTTCTTC. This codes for CASSFDRGRENEQFF.

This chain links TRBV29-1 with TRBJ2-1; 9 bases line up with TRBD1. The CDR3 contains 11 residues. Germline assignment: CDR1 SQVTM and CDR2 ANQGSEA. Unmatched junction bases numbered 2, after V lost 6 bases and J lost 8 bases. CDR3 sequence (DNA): TGCAGCGTAGACAGGGGGGATGAGCAGTTCTTC. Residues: CSVDRGDEQFF.

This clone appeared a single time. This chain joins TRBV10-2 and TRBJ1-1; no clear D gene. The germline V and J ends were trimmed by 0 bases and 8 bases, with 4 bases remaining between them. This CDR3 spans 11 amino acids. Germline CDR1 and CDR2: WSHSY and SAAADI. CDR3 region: CASSESAEAFF. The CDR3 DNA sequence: TGCGCCAGCAGTGAGTCGGCAGAAGCTTTCTTT.

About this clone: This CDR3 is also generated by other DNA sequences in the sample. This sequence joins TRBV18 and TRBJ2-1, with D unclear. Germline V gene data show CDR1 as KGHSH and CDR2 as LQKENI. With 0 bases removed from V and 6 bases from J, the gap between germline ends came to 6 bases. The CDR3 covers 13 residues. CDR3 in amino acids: CASSPPSSNEQFF. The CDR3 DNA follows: TGTGCCAGCTCACCACCGTCTAGCAATGAGCAGTTCTTC.

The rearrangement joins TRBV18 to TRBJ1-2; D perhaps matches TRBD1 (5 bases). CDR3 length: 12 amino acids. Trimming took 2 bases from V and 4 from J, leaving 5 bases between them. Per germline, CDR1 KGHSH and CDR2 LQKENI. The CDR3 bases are TGTGCCAGCTCACCAGGGGCCTATGGCTACACCTTC. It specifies CASSPGAYGYTF.

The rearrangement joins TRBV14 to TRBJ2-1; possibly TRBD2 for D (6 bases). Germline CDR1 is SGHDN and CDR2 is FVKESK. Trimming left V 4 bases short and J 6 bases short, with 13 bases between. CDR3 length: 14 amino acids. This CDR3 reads CASSRLLATNEQFF. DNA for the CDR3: TGTGCCAGCAGCCGTTTACTAGCCACCAATGAGCAGTTCTTC.

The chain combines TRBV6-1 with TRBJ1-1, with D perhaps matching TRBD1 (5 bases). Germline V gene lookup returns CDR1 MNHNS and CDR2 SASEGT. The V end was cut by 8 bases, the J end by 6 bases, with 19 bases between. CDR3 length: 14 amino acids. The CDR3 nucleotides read TGTGCCAGCGGACTTACCTGGGGGGACCCTGAAGCTTTCTTT. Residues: CASGLTWGDPEAFF.

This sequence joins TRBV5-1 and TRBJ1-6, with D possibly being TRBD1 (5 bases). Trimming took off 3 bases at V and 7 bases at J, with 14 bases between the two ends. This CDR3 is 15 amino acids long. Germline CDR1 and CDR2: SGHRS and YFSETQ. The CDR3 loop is CASSYDSARNSPLHF. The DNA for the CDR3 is TGCGCCAGCAGCTACGACAGTGCTCGAAATTCACCCCTCCACTTT.

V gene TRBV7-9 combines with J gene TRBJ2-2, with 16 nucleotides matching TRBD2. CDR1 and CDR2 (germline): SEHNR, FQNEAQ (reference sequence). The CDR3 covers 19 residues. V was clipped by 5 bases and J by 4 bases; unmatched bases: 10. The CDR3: CASSPGTSGGAFGTGELFF. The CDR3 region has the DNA TGTGCCAGCAGCCCAGGGACTAGCGGGGGGGCCTTTGGCACCGGGGAGCTGTTTTTT.

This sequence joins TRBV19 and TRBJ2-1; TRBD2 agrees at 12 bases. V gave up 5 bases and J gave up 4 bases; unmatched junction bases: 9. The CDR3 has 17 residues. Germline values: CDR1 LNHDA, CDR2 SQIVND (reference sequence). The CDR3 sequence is CASSSNPTSGGYNEQFF. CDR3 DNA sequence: TGTGCCAGTAGTTCCAATCCGACTAGCGGGGGTTACAATGAGCAGTTCTTC.

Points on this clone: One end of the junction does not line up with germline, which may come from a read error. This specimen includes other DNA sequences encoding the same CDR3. The CDR3, as DNA: TGTGCCAGTAGCGCCGGAACTAGCGGGAGCTCCTACGAGCAGTATTTC. This sequence encodes CASSAGTSGSSYEQYF. V and J are TRBV19 and TRBJ2-7; 11 bases map to TRBD2. This CDR3 comprises 16 residues. Germline-derived CDR1 and CDR2 are LNHDA and SQIVND (reference sequence).

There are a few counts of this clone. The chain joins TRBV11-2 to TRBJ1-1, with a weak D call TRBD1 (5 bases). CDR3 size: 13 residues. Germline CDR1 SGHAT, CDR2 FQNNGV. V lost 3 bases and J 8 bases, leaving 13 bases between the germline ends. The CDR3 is CASSFIPGFEAFF. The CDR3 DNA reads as TGTGCCAGCAGCTTTATTCCAGGGTTCGAAGCTTTCTTT. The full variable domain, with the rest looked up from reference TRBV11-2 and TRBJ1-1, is EAGVAQSPRYKIIEKRQSVAFWCNPISGHATLYWYQQILGQGPKLLIQFQNNGVVDDSQLPKDRFSAERLKGVDSTLKIQPAKLEDSAVYLCASSFIPGFEAFFGQGTRLTVV.

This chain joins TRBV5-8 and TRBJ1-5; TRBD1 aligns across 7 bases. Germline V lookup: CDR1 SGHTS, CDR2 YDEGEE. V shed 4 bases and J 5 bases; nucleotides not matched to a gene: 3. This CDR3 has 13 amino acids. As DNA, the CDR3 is TGTGCCAGCAGCGGGGGACAGTATCAGCCCCAGCATTTT. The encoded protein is CASSGGQYQPQHF.

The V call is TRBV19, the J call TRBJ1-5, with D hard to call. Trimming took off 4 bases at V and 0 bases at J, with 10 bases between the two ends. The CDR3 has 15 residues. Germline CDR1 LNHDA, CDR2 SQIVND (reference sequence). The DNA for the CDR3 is TGTGCCAGTAGTACTGGACTGATTAGCAATCAGCCCCAGCATTTT. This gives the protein CASSTGLISNQPQHF.

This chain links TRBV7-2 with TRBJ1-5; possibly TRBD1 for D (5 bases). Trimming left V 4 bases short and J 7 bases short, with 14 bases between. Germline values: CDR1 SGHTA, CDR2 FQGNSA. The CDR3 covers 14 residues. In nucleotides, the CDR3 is TGTGCCAGCAGCTCATCGGGGGTGAGCCAGCCCCAGCATTTT. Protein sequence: CASSSSGVSQPQHF.

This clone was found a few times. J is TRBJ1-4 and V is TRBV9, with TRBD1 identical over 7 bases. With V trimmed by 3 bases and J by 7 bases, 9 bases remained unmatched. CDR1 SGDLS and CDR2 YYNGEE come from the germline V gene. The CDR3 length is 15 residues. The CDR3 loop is CASSAATGLGEKLFF. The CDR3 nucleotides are TGTGCCAGCAGCGCTGCGACAGGGTTGGGTGAAAAACTGTTTTTT. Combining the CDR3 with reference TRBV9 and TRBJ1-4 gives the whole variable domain DSGVTQTPKHLITATGQRVTLRCSPRSGDLSVYWYQQSLDQGLQFLIQYYNGEERAKGNILERFSAQQFPDLHSELNLSSLELGDSALYFCASSAATGLGEKLFFGSGTQLSVL.

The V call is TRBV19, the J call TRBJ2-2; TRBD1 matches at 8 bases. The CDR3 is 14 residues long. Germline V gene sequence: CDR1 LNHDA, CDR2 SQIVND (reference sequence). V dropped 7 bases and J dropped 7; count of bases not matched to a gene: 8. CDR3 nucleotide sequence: TGTGCCAGTAAGGGCCAGGGGGCCCTCGGGGAGCTGTTTTTT. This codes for CASKGQGALGELFF.

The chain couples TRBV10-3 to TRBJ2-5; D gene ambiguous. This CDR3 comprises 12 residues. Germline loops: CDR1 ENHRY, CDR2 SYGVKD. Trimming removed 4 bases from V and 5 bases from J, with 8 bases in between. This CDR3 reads CAISVDFETQYF. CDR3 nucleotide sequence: TGTGCCATCAGTGTAGATTTCGAGACCCAGTACTTC.